A single sample gave rise to the 11 T cell receptor beta chains below, sequenced in a study of tissue T cells after allogeneic stem cell transplantation. Libraries were prepared by immunoSEQ multiplex PCR; TCRdb keeps only in-frame clonotypes and omits some of them. Counted here are some 48,000 clones, approximately 73% occurring once; the ten biggest clones make up roughly 0.55%. Sequencing input: sorted cells pooled from one or two spleens. These receptors were collected from a pool of C57BL/6 mice in good health.

Worth noting for this clone: Genes and germline are mouse. The read ends 1 residue early relative to the CDR3; the germline J gene fills the gap. The chain combines TRBV19 with TRBJ1-1; TRBD1 is a possible D gene (6 bases). CDR3 length: 12 amino acids. Trimming took 4 bases from V and 3 from J, leaving 7 bases between them. Looked up from germline, CDR1 is FNHDT and CDR2 is SITEND (reference sequence). The CDR3 spells CASSYRDTEVFF. The covered CDR3 bases are TGTGCCAGCAGTTACAGGGACACAGAAGTCTTC.

Comments on this clone: Gene names denote mouse genes. This sample also contains other DNA sequences that code for the same CDR3. CDR3 bases read: TGTGCCAGCAGTGATCCGGGGCAAGTCTTC. Encoded protein: CASSDPGQVF. The CDR3, in full, reads CASSDPGQVFF. This chain uses TRBV13-1 with TRBJ1-1, with a tentative D call TRBD1 (5 bases). The CDR3 end is not reached by the read, which stops 1 residue before it; the germline J gene fills it in. V lost 1 base and J lost 9, with 7 bases in between. The germline CDR1 and CDR2 sequences are NSHNY and SYGAGN. The CDR3 runs 11 residues.

On this clone itself: Any gene name here is a mouse gene name. The read finishes 1 residue shy of the CDR3 end, and the germline J gene is used to complete it. The J gene is TRBJ2-2, the V gene TRBV5; 10 bases line up with TRBD2. The J segment lost 0 bases and the V segment lost 4 bases, leaving 5 bases of the junction unmatched. The CDR3 covers 17 residues. Germline loops: CDR1 LGHNA, CDR2 YNLKQL (reference sequence). The CDR3 here is CASSPDWGVANTGQLYF. The sequenced part of the CDR3 DNA is TGTGCCAGCAGCCCCGACTGGGGGGTGGCAAACACCGGGCAGCTCTAC.

This clone was counted only a few times. Here the gene names and germline are mouse. The DNA ends 1 residue before the CDR3 does, and the rest of the CDR3 is filled in from the germline J gene. The rearrangement joins TRBV19 to TRBJ2-7, with D possibly matching TRBD1 (5 bases). CDR3 length equals 14 residues. The germline V gene encodes CDR1 FNHDT and CDR2 SITEND (reference sequence). V was clipped by 1 base and J by 4 bases, with 12 bases between them. CDR3 region: CASSITGGEYEQYF. The DNA read from the CDR3 is TGTGCCAGCAGTATAACGGGAGGGGAATATGAACAGTAC.

Worth noting for this clone: Gene labels here are mouse ones. CDR3 bases read: TGTGCCAGCGGTACCACTGGGGGAGAGAGCGTCCAGTAC. Residues: CASGTTGGESVQY. The full CDR3 is CASGTTGGESVQYF. The chain combines TRBV13-2 with TRBJ2-5; the match to TRBD2 covers 8 bases. The CDR3 end falls 1 residue outside the read, so it is completed with the germline J gene. Germline V gene sequence: CDR1 NNHNN, CDR2 SYGAGS (reference sequence). J lost 11 bases, V lost 4 bases, and 12 bases had no gene match. The CDR3 extends over 14 amino acids.

On this clone: The listed genes are named as in mouse. This CDR3 is CASSPRQGAGSDYTF. The covered CDR3 bases are TGTGCCAGCAGTCCCCGACAGGGGGCGGGCTCCGACTACACC. The V call is TRBV24, the J call TRBJ1-2; 10 bases fit TRBD1. Read coverage stops 1 residue before the CDR3 terminus; the germline J gene supplies the remainder. The CDR3 is 15 residues long. V shed 4 bases, J shed 4 bases, and the junction held 6 bases outside the gene matches. Germline CDR1 reads KGHTA; CDR2 reads FRNEEI.

As for this clone: Any gene name here is a mouse gene name. The CDR3 goes on 1 residue after the read ends, and that part is filled in from the germline J gene. Other DNA sequences in this sample translate to the same CDR3. The gene calls are TRBV13-2 and TRBJ1-4, with D tentatively TRBD1 (5 bases). V gave up 1 base and J gave up 0 bases, with 7 bases separating them. The CDR3 loop spans 15 amino acids. Germline CDR1 reads NNHNN; CDR2 reads SYGAGS (reference sequence). The CDR3 loop is CASGDRGISNERLFF. CDR3 DNA (partial): TGTGCCAGCGGTGATCGGGGGATTTCCAACGAAAGATTATTT.

In the case of this clone: Gene names denote mouse genes. The CDR3 here is CASSLQGNTGQLYF. The DNA read from the CDR3 is TGTGCCAGCAGCTTACAGGGGAACACCGGGCAGCTCTAC. This sequence joins TRBV4 and TRBJ2-2; 7 bases fit TRBD1. The CDR3 end falls 1 residue outside the read, so it is completed with the germline J gene. CDR3 length equals 14 residues. Unmatched junction bases numbered 1, after V lost 4 bases and J lost 2 bases. Germline V gene sequence: CDR1 LGHDT, CDR2 YNNKQL (reference sequence).

About this clone: The genes are named according to mouse. The CDR3 extends 1 residue past the end of the read, so its final part is completed from the germline J gene. The V and J genes are TRBV14 and TRBJ1-3; no definite D call. The germline V and J ends were trimmed by 1 base and 1 base, with 6 bases remaining between them. The CDR3 has 14 residues. Germline-derived CDR1 and CDR2 are SGHDT and FRDEAV. The sequenced CDR3 bases are TGTGCCAGCAGTTTCCGGGGATCTGGAAATACGCTCTAT. Its protein is CASSFRGSGNTLY. In full, the CDR3 is CASSFRGSGNTLYF. Based on the CDR3 plus reference TRBV14 and TRBJ1-3, the full variable domain is EAGVTQSPRYAVLQEGQAVSFWCDPISGHDTLYWYQQPRDQGPQLLVYFRDEAVIDNSQLPSDRFSAVRPKGTNSTLKIQSAKQGDTATYLCASSFRGSGNTLYFGEGSRLIVV.

This clone was seen only a few times. Gene names and germline refer to mouse. The read ends 1 residue before the CDR3 terminus; that terminus is restored from the germline J gene. The chain uses TRBV23 and TRBJ2-7; the D call in the table, TRBD1, was not verified against the DNA. This CDR3 has 13 amino acids. Germline loops: CDR1 KGHTA, CDR2 FQNQQP. CDR3 sequence reads: CSSRQTGGYEQYF. The CDR3 bases that were read are TGCTCCAGCAGACAGACAGGGGGGTATGAACAGTAC.

A word on this clone: Mouse germline and gene names are used. The read is 1 residue too short to cover the CDR3 end, so that end is filled in from the germline J gene. The rearrangement joins TRBV13-3 to TRBJ2-3; tentative D call: TRBD1 (6 bases). Trimming shortened V by 3 bases and J by 0 bases, and 11 bases separated the two germline ends. Germline loops: CDR1 NNHDY, CDR2 SYVADS. This CDR3 has 15 residues. CDR3 DNA, as far as it was read: TGTGCCAGCAGTGCTGACAGGCCTAGTGCAGAAACGCTGTAT. Translating it yields CASSADRPSAETLY. The whole CDR3 protein is CASSADRPSAETLYF.